The T cell receptor beta chain under discussion was sequenced for a study of blood T cell repertoires in COVID-19. Study-wide background: Sites in the United States, Italy and Spain provided acute and convalescent COVID-19 samples.

Some clones are missing from TCRdb's copy, which holds only in-frame ones; the method was immunoSEQ multiplex PCR. Found here are 400,000 to 550,000 clones, 70% to 90% of them singletons; the top ten hold about 2%. V gave up 1 base and J gave up 5 bases; unmatched junction bases: 8. Germline loops: CDR1 SGHDT, CDR2 YYEEEE. This CDR3 spans 18 amino acids. Specimen: PBMCs or T cells enriched from blood (not recorded which). The source of this sequence is a woman younger than 35 with acute COVID-19. The chain joins TRBV5-6 to TRBJ2-3, with 15 nucleotides matching TRBD2. The chain's CDR3 is CASSLIGLAGGLRDTQYF. CDR3 in DNA: TGTGCCAGCAGCTTGATTGGACTAGCGGGGGGGTTGAGAGATACGCAGTATTTT.